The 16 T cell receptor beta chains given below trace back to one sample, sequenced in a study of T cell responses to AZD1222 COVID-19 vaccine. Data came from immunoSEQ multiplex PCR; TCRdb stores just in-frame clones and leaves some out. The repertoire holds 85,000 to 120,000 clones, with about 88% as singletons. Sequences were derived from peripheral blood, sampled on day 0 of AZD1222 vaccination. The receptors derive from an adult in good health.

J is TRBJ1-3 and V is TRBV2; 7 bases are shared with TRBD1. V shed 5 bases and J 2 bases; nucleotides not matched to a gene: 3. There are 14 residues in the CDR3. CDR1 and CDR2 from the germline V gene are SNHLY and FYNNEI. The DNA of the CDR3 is TGTGCCAGCAGTCGGGGACAGCCTGGAAACACCATATATTTT. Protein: CASSRGQPGNTIYF. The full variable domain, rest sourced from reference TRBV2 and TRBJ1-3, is EPEVTQTPSHQVTQMGQEVILRCVPISNHLYFYWYRQILGQKVEFLVSFYNNEISEKSEIFDDQFSVERPDGSNFTLKIRSTKLEDSAMYFCASSRGQPGNTIYFGEGSWLTVV.

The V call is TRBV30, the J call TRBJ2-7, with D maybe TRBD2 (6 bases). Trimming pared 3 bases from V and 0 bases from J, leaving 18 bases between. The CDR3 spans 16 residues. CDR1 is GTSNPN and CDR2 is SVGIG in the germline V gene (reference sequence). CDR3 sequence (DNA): TGTGCCTGGAGGCTCCCCTCCGGGACTGGCTCCTACGAGCAGTACTTC. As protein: CAWRLPSGTGSYEQYF. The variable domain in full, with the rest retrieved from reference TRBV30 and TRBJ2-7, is SQTIHQWPATLVQPVGSPLSLECTVEGTSNPNLYWYRQAAGRGLQLLFYSVGIGQISSEVPQNLSASRPQDRQFILSSKKLLLSDSGFYLCAWRLPSGTGSYEQYFGPGTRLTVT.

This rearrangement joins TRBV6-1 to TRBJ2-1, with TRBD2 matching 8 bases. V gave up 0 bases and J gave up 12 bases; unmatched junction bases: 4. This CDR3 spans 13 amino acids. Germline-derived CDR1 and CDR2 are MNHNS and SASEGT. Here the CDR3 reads CASSEALRGGQFF. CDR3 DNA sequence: TGTGCCAGCAGTGAAGCGCTTCGGGGGGGGCAGTTCTTC.

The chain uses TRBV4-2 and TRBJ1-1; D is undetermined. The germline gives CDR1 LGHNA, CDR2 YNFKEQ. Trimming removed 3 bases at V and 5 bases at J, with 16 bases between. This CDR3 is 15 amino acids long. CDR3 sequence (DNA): TGTGCCAGCAGCCAGGATGCCGTCGGTGGGACTGAAGCTTTCTTT. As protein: CASSQDAVGGTEAFF.

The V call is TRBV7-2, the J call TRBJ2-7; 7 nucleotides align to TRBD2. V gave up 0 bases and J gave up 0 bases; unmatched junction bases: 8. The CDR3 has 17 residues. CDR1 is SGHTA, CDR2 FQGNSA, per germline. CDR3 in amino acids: CASSLAIGGMSSYEQYF. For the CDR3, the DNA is TGTGCCAGCAGCTTAGCGATCGGGGGGATGAGCTCCTACGAGCAGTACTTC.

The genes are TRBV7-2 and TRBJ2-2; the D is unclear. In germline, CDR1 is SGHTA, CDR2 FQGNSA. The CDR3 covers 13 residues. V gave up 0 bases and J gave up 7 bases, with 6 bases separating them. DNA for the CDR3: TGTGCCAGCAGCTTAGCGAGATACGGGGAGCTGTTTTTT. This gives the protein CASSLARYGELFF. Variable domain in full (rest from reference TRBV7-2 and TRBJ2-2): GAGVSQSPSNKVTEKGKDVELRCDPISGHTALYWYRQSLGQGLEFLIYFQGNSAPDKSGLPSDRFSAERTGGSVSTLTIQRTQQEDSAVYLCASSLARYGELFFGEGSRLTVL.

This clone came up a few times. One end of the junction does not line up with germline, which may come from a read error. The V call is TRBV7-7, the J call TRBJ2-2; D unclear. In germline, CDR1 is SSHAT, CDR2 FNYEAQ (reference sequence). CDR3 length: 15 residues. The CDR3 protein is CASSLTPIKGGQLFF. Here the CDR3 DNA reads TGTGCTAGCAGCTTAACCCCCATCAAGGGTGGGCAGCTGTTTTTT.

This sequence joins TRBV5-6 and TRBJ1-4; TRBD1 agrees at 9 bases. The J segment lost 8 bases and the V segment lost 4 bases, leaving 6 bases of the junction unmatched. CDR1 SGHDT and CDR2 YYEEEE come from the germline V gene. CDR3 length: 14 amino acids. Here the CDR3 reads CASSLGQGWEKLFF. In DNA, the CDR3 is TGTGCCAGCAGCCTCGGACAGGGGTGGGAAAAACTGTTTTTT.

The DNA of the CDR3 is TGCGCCAGCAGCCCCACGGGGTCCCTCACAGATACGCAGTATTTT. It encodes CASSPTGSLTDTQYF. This chain links TRBV4-1 with TRBJ2-3, with D possibly TRBD2 on 5 matching bases. The CDR3 is 15 residues long. The ends were cut back, 4 bases at V and 2 bases at J, with 13 bases in the middle. The V gene's germline CDR1 is MGHRA and CDR2 YSYEKL.

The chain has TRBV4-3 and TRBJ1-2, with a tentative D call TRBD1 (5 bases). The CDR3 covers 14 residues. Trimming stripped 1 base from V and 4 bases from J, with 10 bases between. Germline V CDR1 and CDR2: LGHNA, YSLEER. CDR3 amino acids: CASSQAGGAYGYTF. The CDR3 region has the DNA TGCGCCAGCAGCCAAGCCGGGGGTGCCTATGGCTACACCTTC.

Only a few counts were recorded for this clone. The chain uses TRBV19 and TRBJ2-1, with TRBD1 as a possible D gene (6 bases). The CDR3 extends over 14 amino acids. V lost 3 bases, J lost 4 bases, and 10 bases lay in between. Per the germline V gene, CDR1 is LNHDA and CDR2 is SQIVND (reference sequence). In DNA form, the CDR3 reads TGTGCCAGTAGTATCCGAACAGGGTACAATGAGCAGTTCTTC. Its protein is CASSIRTGYNEQFF.

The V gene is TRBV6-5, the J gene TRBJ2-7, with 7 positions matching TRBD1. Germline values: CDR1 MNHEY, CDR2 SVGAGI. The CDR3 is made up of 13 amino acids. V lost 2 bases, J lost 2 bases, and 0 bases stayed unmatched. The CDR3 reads CASSYQGAYEQYF. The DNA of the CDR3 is TGTGCCAGCAGTTACCAGGGGGCCTACGAGCAGTACTTC.

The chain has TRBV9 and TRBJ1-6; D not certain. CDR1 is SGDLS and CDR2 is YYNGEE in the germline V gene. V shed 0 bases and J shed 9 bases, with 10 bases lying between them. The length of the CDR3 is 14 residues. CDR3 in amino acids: CASSVGSVPSPLHF. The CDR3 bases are TGTGCCAGCAGCGTAGGGTCCGTGCCTTCACCCCTCCACTTT.

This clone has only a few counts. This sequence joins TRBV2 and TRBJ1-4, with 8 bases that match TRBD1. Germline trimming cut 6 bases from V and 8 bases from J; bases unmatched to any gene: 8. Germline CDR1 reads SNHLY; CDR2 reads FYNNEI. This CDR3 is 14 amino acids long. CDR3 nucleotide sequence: TGTGCCAGCAGGGCGGGACAGGAGGTCGAAAAACTGTTTTTT. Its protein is CASRAGQEVEKLFF.

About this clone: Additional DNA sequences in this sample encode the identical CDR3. CDR3 in DNA: TGTGCCAGCAGTTTCAGGGGCTCTGGAAACACCATATATTTT. Translated, it gives CASSFRGSGNTIYF. V is TRBV27 and J is TRBJ1-3; D may be TRBD1 (6 bases). The CDR3 loop spans 14 amino acids. Looked up from germline, CDR1 is MNHEY and CDR2 is SMNVEV (reference sequence). Deletions cut 3 bases from V and 0 bases from J, with 6 bases between.

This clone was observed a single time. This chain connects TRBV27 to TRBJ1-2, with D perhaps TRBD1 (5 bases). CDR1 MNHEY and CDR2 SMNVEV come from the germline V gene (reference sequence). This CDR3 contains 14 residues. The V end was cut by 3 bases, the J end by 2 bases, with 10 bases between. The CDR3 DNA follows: TGTGCCAGCAGTTTCATCGACAGCAACTATGGCTACACCTTC. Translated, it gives CASSFIDSNYGYTF.